In its sample, the clone carrying this T cell receptor beta chain was seen a few times. Here immunoSEQ multiplex PCR was the method, and the copy in TCRdb shows in-frame clones only, minus some. Of thousands of clones in the sample, roughly 45% were seen once. V was clipped by 1 base and J by 0 bases; unmatched bases: 4. The CDR3 spans 17 residues. Per germline, CDR1 SNHLY and CDR2 FYNNEI. The data were taken from a study of neoadjuvant anti-PD-1 for oral cavity cancer. The TCR sequence derives from a person aged 35-79 years with oral cavity squamous cell carcinoma. The source was tumor tissue, collected before nivolumab (anti-PD-1) treatment. The genes are TRBV2 and TRBJ2-1; TRBD2 matches at 9 bases. This chain's CDR3 is CASSEGAGGHSYNEQFF. CDR3 DNA sequence: TGTGCCAGCAGTGAAGGCGCGGGGGGGCACTCCTACAATGAGCAGTTCTTC.